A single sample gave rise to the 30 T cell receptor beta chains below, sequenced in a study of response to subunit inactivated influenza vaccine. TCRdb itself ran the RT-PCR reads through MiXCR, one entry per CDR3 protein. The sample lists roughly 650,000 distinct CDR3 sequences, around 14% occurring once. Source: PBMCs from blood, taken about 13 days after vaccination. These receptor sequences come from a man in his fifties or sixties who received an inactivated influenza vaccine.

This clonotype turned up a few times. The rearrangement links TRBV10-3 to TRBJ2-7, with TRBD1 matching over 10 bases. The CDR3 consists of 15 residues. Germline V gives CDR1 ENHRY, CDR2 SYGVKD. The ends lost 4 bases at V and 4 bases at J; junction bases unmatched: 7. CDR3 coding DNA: TGTGCCATCAGTGGAAACGGGACAGGGGTTTACGAGCAGTACTTC. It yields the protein CAISGNGTGVYEQYF.

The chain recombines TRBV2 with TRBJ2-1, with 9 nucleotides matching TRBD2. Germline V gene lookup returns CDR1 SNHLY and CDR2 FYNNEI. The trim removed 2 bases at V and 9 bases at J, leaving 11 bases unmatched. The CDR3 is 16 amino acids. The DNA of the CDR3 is TGTGCCAGCAGTGAACGTGGGCTAGCGGGATTCGGTGAGCAGTTCTTC. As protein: CASSERGLAGFGEQFF.

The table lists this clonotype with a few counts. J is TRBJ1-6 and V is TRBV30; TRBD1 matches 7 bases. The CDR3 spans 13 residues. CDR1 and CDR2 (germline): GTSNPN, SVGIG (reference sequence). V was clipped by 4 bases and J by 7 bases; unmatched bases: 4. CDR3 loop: CAWTGQLNSPLHF. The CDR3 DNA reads TGTGCCTGGACGGGACAGCTAAATTCACCCCTCCACTTT.

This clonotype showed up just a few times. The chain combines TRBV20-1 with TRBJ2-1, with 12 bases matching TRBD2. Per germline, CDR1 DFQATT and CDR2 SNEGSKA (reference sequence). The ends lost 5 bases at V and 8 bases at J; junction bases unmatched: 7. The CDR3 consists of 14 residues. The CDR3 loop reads CSARWTSGNYEQFF. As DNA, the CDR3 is TGCAGTGCTCGTTGGACTAGCGGGAACTATGAGCAGTTCTTC.

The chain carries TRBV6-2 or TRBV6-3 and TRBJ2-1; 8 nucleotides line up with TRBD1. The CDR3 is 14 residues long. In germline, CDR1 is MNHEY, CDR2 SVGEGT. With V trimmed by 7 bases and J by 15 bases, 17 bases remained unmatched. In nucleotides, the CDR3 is TGTGCCAGCACTAACTCCAAAAAAGACAGGGGCCGGTTCTTC. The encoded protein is CASTNSKKDRGRFF.

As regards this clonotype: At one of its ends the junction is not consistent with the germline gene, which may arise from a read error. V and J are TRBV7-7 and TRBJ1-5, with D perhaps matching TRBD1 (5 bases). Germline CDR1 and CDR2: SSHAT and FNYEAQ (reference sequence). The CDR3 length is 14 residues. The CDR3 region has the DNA TGTGCTAGCAGCTTAGCGTTCGACAGTCAGCCCCAGCATTTT. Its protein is CASSLAFDSQPQHF.

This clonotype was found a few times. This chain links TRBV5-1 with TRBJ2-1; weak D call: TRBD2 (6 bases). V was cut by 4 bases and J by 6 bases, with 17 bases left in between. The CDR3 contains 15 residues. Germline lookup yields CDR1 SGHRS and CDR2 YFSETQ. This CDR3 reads CASSQFSGPLNEQFF. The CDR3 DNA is TGCGCCAGCAGCCAATTTAGCGGCCCCCTCAATGAGCAGTTCTTC.

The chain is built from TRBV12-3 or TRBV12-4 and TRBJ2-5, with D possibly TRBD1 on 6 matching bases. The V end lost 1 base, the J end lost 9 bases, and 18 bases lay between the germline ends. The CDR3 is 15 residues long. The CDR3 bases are TGTGCCAGCAGTTTAGGGTTACTCGACAGGTCGGCCCAGTACTTC. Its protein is CASSLGLLDRSAQYF.

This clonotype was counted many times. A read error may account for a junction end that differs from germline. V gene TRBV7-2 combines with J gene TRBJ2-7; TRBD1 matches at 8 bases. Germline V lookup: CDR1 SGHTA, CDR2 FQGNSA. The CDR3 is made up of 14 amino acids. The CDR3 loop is CASSLAGTGYEQYF. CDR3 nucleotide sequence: TGCGCCAGCAGCTTGGCCGGGACAGGCTACGAGCAGTACTTC.

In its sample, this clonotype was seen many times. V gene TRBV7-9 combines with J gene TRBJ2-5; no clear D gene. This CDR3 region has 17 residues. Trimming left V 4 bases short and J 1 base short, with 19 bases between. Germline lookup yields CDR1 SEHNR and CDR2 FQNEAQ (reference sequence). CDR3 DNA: TGTGCCAGCAGCTCTTATTCAGGTGCCGTTCGCCAAGAGACCCAGTACTTC. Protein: CASSSYSGAVRQETQYF.

The CDR3 DNA follows: TGTGCTAGTGGTTTGGTTCCCGGTGAGCAGTTCTTC. Translating it yields CASGLVPGEQFF. This chain uses TRBV12-5 with TRBJ2-1; D gene unclear. This CDR3 spans 12 amino acids. V lost 0 bases, J lost 9 bases, and 6 bases lay in between. Germline V CDR1 and CDR2: LGHNT, FRNRAP.

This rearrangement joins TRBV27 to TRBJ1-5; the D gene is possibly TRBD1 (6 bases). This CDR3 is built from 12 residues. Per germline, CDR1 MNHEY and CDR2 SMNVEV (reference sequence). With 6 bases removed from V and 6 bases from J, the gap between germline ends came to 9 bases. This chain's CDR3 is CASRTGSQPQHF. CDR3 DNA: TGTGCCAGCAGAACAGGGAGTCAGCCCCAGCATTTT.

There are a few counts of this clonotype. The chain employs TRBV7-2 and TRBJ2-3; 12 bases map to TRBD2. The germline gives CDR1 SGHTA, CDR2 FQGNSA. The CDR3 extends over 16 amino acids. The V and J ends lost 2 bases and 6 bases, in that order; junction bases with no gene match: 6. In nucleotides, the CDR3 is TGTGCCAGCAGCTTACGACTAGCGGGAGTAGGGGATACGCAGTATTTT. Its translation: CASSLRLAGVGDTQYF.

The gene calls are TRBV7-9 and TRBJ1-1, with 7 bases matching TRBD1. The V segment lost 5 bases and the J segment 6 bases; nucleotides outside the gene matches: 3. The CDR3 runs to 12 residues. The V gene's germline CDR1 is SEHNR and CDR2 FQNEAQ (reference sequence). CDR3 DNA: TGTGCCAGCAGCCAGGGGGATCCTGAAGCTTTCTTT. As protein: CASSQGDPEAFF.

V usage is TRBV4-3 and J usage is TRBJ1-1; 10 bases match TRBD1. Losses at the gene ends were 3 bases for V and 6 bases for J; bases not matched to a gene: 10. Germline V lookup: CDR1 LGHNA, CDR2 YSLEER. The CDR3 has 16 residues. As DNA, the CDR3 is TGCGCCAGCAGCCACGTGCCGGACAGGGGGGGACCTGAAGCTTTCTTT. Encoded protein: CASSHVPDRGGPEAFF.

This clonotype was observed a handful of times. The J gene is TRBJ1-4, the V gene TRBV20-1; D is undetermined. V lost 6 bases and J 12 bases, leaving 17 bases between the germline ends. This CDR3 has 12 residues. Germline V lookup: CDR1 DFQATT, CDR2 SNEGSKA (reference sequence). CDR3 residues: CSARIGGPELFF. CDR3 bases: TGCAGTGCCAGAATAGGCGGTCCGGAACTGTTTTTT.

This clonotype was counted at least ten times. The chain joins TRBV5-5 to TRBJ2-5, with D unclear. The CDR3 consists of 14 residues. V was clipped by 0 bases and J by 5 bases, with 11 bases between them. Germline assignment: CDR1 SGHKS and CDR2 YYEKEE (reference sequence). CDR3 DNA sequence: TGTGCCAGCAGCTTGGCAACTGCCATTGAGACCCAGTACTTC. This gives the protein CASSLATAIETQYF.

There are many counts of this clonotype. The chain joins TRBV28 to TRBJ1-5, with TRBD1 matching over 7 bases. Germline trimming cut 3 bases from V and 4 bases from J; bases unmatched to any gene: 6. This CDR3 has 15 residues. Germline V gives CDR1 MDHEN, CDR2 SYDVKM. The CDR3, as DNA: TGTGCCAGCAGTTTCGGGACAGCCGTAAATCAGCCCCAGCATTTT. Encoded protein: CASSFGTAVNQPQHF. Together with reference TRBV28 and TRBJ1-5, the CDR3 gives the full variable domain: DVKVTQSSRYLVKRTGEKVFLECVQDMDHENMFWYRQDPGLGLRLIYFSYDVKMKEKGDIPEGYSVSREKKERFSLILESASTNQTSMYLCASSFGTAVNQPQHFGDGTRLSIL.

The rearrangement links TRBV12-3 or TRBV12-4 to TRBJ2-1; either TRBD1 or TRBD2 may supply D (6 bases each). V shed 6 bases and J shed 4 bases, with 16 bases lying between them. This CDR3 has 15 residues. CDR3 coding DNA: TGTGCCAGCAGCCCACAAGGGGGGCTATACAATGAGCAGTTCTTC. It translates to CASSPQGGLYNEQFF.

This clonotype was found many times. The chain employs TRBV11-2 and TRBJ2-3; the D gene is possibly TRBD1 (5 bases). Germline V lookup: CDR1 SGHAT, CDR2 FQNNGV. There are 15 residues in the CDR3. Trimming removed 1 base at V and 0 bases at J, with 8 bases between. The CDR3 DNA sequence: TGTGCCAGCAGCTTAGCCAGGGCCAGCACAGATACGCAGTATTTT. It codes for CASSLARASTDTQYF.

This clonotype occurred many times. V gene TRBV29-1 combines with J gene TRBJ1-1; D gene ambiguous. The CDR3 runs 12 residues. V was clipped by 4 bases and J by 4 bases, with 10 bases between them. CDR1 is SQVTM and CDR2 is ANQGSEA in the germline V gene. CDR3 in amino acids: CSVGAQGTEAFF. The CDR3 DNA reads TGCAGCGTTGGAGCCCAAGGCACTGAAGCTTTCTTT.

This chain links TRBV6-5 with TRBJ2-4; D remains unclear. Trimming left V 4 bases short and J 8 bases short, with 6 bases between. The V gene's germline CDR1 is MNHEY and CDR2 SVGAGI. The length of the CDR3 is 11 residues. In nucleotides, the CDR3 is TGTGCCAGCAGTTCCTTGGACATTCAGTACTTC. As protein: CASSSLDIQYF.

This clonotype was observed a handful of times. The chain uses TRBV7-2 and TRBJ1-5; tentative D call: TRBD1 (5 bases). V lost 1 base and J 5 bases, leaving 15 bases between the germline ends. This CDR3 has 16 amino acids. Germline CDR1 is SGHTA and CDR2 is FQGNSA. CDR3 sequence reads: CASSLGAGRWDQPQHF. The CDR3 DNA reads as TGTGCCAGCAGCTTAGGGGCAGGGAGATGGGATCAGCCCCAGCATTTT.

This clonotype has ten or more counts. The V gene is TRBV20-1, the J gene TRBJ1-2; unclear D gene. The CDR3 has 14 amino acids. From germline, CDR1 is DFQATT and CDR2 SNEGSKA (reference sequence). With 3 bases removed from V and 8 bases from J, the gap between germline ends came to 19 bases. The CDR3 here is CSASSSDYARGYTF. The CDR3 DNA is TGCAGTGCTAGCTCCTCAGACTACGCAAGGGGCTACACCTTC.

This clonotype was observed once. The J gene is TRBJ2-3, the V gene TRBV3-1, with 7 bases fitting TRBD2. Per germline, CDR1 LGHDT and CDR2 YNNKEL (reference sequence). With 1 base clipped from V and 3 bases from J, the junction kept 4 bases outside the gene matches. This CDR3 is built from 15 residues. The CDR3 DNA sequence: TGTGCCAGCAGCCAAGTGGGGGGGGATACAGATACGCAGTATTTT. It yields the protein CASSQVGGDTDTQYF.

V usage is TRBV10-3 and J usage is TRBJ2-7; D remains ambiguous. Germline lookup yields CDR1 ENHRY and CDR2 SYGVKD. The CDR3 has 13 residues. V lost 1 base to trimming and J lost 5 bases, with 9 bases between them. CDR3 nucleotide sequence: TGTGCCATCAGTGAGTTTAGTGCCCACGAGCAGTACTTC. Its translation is CAISEFSAHEQYF.

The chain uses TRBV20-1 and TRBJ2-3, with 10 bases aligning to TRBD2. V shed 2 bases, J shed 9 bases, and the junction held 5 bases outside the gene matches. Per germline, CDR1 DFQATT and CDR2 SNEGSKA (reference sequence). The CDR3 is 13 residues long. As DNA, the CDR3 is TGCAGTGCTAGACTAGCGGGAGAAGGGACGCAGTATTTT. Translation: CSARLAGEGTQYF.

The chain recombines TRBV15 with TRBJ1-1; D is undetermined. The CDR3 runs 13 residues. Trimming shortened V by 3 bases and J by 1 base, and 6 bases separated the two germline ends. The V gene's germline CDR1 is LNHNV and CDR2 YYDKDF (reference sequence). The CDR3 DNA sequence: TGTGCCACCAGCAGGTGGAAGAACACTGAAGCTTTCTTT. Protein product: CATSRWKNTEAFF.

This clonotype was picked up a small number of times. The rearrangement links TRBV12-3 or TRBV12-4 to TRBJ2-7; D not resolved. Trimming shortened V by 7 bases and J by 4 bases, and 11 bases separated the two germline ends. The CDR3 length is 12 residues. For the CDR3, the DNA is TGTGCCAGCAAGGCAGTTGGATACGAGCAGTACTTC. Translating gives CASKAVGYEQYF.

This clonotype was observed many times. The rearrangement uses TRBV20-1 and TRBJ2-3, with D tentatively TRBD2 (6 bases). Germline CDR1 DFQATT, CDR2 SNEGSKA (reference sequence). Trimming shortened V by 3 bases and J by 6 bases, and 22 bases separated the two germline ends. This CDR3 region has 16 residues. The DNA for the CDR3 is TGCAGTGCTAGGGGGTCGGCGGCGGGGAGGATCGATACGCAGTATTTT. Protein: CSARGSAAGRIDTQYF.